This T cell receptor beta chain was sequenced for a study of cytomegalovirus exposure and HLA in healthy donors. Overall study findings and caveats: As confirmed in vitro, a few CMV-associated chains were specific for CMV antigens.

Concerning this clone itself: Antigen unknown.

Only in-frame clones appear in the TCRdb table, and some are missing; sequencing was by immunoSEQ multiplex PCR. The sample lists more than 300,000 clones, about nine tenths occurring once. The CDR3 consists of 10 residues. CDR1 is DFQATT and CDR2 is SNEGSKA in the germline V gene (reference sequence). V dropped 6 bases and J dropped 11 bases, with 13 bases sitting between them. The chain uses TRBV20-1 and TRBJ1-1; D possibly corresponds to TRBD1 (5 bases). The clonotype comes from a woman aged 18-35 years in good health and CMV-seronegative. Specimen: PBMCs. CDR3 sequence reads: CSAVPKGAFF. As DNA, the CDR3 is TGCAGTGCGGTCCCCAAGGGGGCTTTCTTT.